Listed below are T cell receptor beta chains from one sample, sequenced in a study of cytomegalovirus exposure and HLA in healthy donors. Sequencing was performed with immunoSEQ multiplex PCR; in TCRdb, only in-frame clones are kept and a portion is missing. The table shows some 150,000 clones, with almost 85% occurring only once. Sequenced sample: PBMCs. All receptors derive from a man aged 18-30 years in good health and CMV-seropositive. The CDR3 runs from the conserved cysteine through the conserved F or W. The D gene is left open where the match is weak. Size is stated for part of the rows, as once, few or many counts, or as a class when the clone is expanded.

J gene | clone size | D gene | V gene | CDR3 DNA | CDR3 protein
TRBJ1-1 | . | . | TRBV7-9 | TGTGCCAGCAGCTCTGTGACAGGTAATACTGAAGCTTTCTTT | CASSSVTGNTEAFF
TRBJ1-2 | few | TRBD1 | TRBV11-2 | TGTGCCAGCAGTTTGACGGCTGATCCGGACAGGCCCCCTTCTGGCTACACCTTC | CASSLTADPDRPPSGYTF
TRBJ2-1 | . | . | TRBV2 | TGTGCCAGCAAAGTCCAAGGGGGTTACGATGAGCAGTTCTTC | CASKVQGGYDEQFF
TRBJ1-2 | . | TRBD1 | TRBV5-1 | TGCGCCAGCAAATTGACAGGGGGATACGACTATGGCTACACCTTC | CASKLTGGYDYGYTF
TRBJ1-4 | . | . | TRBV6-4 | TGTGCCAGCAGTGAGAGGCTGGGTGAAAAACTGTTTTTT | CASSERLGEKLFF
TRBJ1-4 | few | . | TRBV5-1 | TGCGCCAGCAGCCGGACAGCACCAAATGAAAAACTGTTTTTT | CASSRTAPNEKLFF
TRBJ2-2 | . | TRBD2 | TRBV25-1 | TGTGCCAGCAGTGATCCCAGCGGGAGGGCCGCCACCGGGGAGCTGTTTTTT | CASSDPSGRAATGELFF
TRBJ1-4 | . | . | TRBV9 | TGTGCCAGCAGCGTAGGGCCCTCGGGAAAACTGTTTTTT | CASSVGPSGKLFF
TRBJ1-2 | . | . | TRBV7-9 | TGTTCCAGCAGCTTTCAGTCTTGGGGGCCCATATCTAACTATGGCTACACCTTC | CSSSFQSWGPISNYGYTF
TRBJ2-1 | . | . | TRBV29-1 | TGCAGCGTTGAAGACACAGTCTCCTACAATGAGCAGTTCTTC | CSVEDTVSYNEQFF
TRBJ1-2 | . | . | TRBV6-1 | TGTGCCAGCAGTGAAAATCAGGGGAACTATGGCTACACCTTC | CASSENQGNYGYTF
TRBJ2-3 | . | . | TRBV6-6 | TGTGCCAGCAGTTACCGGGATACGCAGTATTTT | CASSYRDTQYF
TRBJ1-1 | . | . | TRBV7-7 | TGTGCTAGCAGCCGCATCGAAGGGACTTACACTGAAGCTTTCTTT | CASSRIEGTYTEAFF
TRBJ2-5 | . | TRBD1 | TRBV10-3 | TGTGCCATCAGTGAGACCGACAGGGGAGTGGAGACCCAGTACTTC | CAISETDRGVETQYF
TRBJ2-5 | few | TRBD1 | TRBV2 | TGTGCCAGCAGTAAGGGACAGGGGGTCGCAGAGACCCAGTACTTC | CASSKGQGVAETQYF
TRBJ2-1 | . | TRBD2 | TRBV4-2 | TGTGCCAGCAGCCAACAACCGGGACTAGCCTTGGATGAGCAGTTCTTC | CASSQQPGLALDEQFF
TRBJ1-1 | . | . | TRBV27 | TGTGCCAGCAGGGCCTTCACAGGGTCTGAAGCTTTCTTT | CASRAFTGSEAFF
TRBJ1-1 | . | TRBD1 | TRBV6-5 | TGTGCCAGCAGTGCTTCTAGGGGGCGAAGCACTGAAGCTTTCTTT | CASSASRGRSTEAFF
TRBJ1-2 | few | . | TRBV29-1 | TGCAGCGTTGACAAGGGGCAGAACTATGGCTACACCTTC | CSVDKGQNYGYTF
TRBJ1-2 | . | TRBD1 | TRBV19 | TGTGCCAGTAGTTTCGGGACAGGGAGCTACACCTTC | CASSFGTGSYTF
TRBJ2-3 | . | TRBD1 | TRBV6-1 | TGTGCCAGCAGGGGACAGGGGACAGATACGCAGTATTTT | CASRGQGTDTQYF
TRBJ2-3 | . | . | TRBV2 | TGTGCCAGCAGTAGGGGGTTGGGCACAGATACGCAGTATTTT | CASSRGLGTDTQYF
TRBJ2-7 | . | . | TRBV15 | TGTGCCACCAGCCGAGGGGGGGTGAACGAGCAGTACTTC | CATSRGGVNEQYF
TRBJ2-2 | . | . | TRBV5-1 | TGCGCCAGCGCCAAATCTAGCGTCACGAACACCGGGGAGCTGTTTTTT | CASAKSSVTNTGELFF
TRBJ1-2 | . | TRBD1 | TRBV5-1 | TGCGCCAGCAGCCCCCGGACAGGGGAGCCTGGCTACACCTTC | CASSPRTGEPGYTF
TRBJ2-7 | . | TRBD2 | TRBV28 | TGTGCCAGCAGTTTGGCAGCGGGGCAGGGCGAGCAGTACTTC | CASSLAAGQGEQYF
TRBJ1-1 | . | TRBD1 | TRBV5-5 | TGTGCCAGCAGCTTATCCGGGACAGGAGAAACTGAAGCTTTCTTT | CASSLSGTGETEAFF
TRBJ2-1 | . | . | TRBV27 | TGTGCCAGCAGTTTATTCAGGAATGAGCAGTTCTTC | CASSLFRNEQFF
TRBJ2-2 | . | . | TRBV5-1 | TGCGCCAGCAGCTTGGGGGCCCCCTCCGGGGAGCTGTTTTTT | CASSLGAPSGELFF
TRBJ1-1 | . | TRBD1 | TRBV6-5 | TGTGCCATTAGACAGGGGGCGCGGTCTGAAGCTTTCTTT | CAIRQGARSEAFF
TRBJ2-5 | few | TRBD2 | TRBV29-1 | TGCAGCGTTGATGGGACTAGCGGGGGAGGGGAGACCCAGTACTTC | CSVDGTSGGGETQYF
TRBJ2-2 | . | TRBD2 | TRBV5-4 | TGTGCCAGCAGCCCCGGGGGGGGTTTGCGAAGCACCGGGGAGCTGTTTTTT | CASSPGGGLRSTGELFF
TRBJ2-5 | . | TRBD2 | TRBV27 | TGTGCCAGCAGTCACATCCTAGCGGGAGTGGAGACCCAGTACTTC | CASSHILAGVETQYF
TRBJ2-1 | . | . | TRBV27 | TGTGCCTCTGGGGGCGTTTACAATGAGCAGTTCTTC | CASGGVYNEQFF
TRBJ2-7 | . | TRBD1 | TRBV6-5 | TGTGCCAGCAGCCGGGACAGGGAATTCGACGAGCAGTACTTC | CASSRDREFDEQYF
TRBJ1-2 | . | . | TRBV6-5 | TGTGCCAGCAGTTACTCTGCGCAGGGGAGAAACTATGGCTACACCTTC | CASSYSAQGRNYGYTF
TRBJ2-7 | . | TRBD2 | TRBV28 | TGTGCCAGCCGGACTAGCTTCCACGAGCAGTACTTC | CASRTSFHEQYF
TRBJ2-7 | . | . | TRBV6-1 | TGTGCCAGCAGTGCGAGGATAGCGGTTAACACCTACGAGCAGTACTTC | CASSARIAVNTYEQYF
TRBJ1-4 | . | . | TRBV9 | TGTGCCAGCAGCCCCACGGAGGGTGAAAAACTGTTTTTT | CASSPTEGEKLFF
TRBJ2-1 | . | TRBD2 | TRBV5-1 | TGCGCCAGCGGGCGCCTAGCGGGAGTTGGTTCCGGGGAGCAGTTCTTC | CASGRLAGVGSGEQFF
TRBJ2-1 | . | TRBD2 | TRBV28 | TGTGCCAGCAGTCCCGGACTAGCGGGAGGGCCGAACAATGAGCAGTTCTTC | CASSPGLAGGPNNEQFF
TRBJ2-7 | . | TRBD2 | TRBV5-4 | TGTGCCAGCAGCTTGACTAGCGGGGCCTACGAGCAGTACTTC | CASSLTSGAYEQYF
TRBJ1-3 | few | . | TRBV29-1 | TGCAGCGTTGTACAGGGCGCTGGAAACACCATATATTTT | CSVVQGAGNTIYF
TRBJ2-1 | . | TRBD2 | TRBV2 | TGTGCCAGTGTACCCGAGGGAGGGAGGTACAATGAGCAGTTCTTC | CASVPEGGRYNEQFF
TRBJ2-1 | . | . | TRBV5-1 | TGCGCCAGCAGCCGGACACAGGGAGGGCACAATGAGCAGTTCTTC | CASSRTQGGHNEQFF
TRBJ2-6 | . | . | TRBV11-2 | TGTGCCAGCAGCTACGCTACGGGACGGACTAACTCTGGGGCCAACGTCCTGACTTTC | CASSYATGRTNSGANVLTF
TRBJ1-2 | . | . | TRBV28 | TGTGCCAGCAGCTTCCCCCGGGGTCAGAGCTATGGCTACACCTTC | CASSFPRGQSYGYTF
TRBJ1-4 | . | . | TRBV5-4 | TGTGCCAGCAATCAAGGGGCGGATGAAAAACTGTTTTTT | CASNQGADEKLFF
TRBJ2-3 | . | TRBD2 | TRBV4-1 | TGCGCCAGCAGCCAAGATGGAGGGAGGGCCACAGATACGCAGTATTTT | CASSQDGGRATDTQYF
TRBJ2-2 | . | . | TRBV7-9 | TGTGCCAGCAGCTTAGGACTGATCAACACCGGGGAGCTGTTTTTT | CASSLGLINTGELFF
TRBJ2-7 | . | TRBD1 | TRBV4-1 | TGCGCCAGCAGCCAATTGGACAGGGCCCCGCCTTACGAGCAGTACTTC | CASSQLDRAPPYEQYF
TRBJ1-5 | . | . | TRBV19 | TGTGCCAGTTCGACCGGACAGCCCAATCAGCCCCAGCATTTT | CASSTGQPNQPQHF